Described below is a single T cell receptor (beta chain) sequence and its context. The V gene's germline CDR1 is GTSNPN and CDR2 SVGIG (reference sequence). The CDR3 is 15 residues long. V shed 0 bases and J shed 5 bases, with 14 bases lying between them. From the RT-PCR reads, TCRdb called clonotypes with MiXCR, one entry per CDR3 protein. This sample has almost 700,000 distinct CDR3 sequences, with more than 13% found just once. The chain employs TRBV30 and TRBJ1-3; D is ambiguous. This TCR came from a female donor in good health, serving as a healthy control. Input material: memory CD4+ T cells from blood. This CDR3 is CAWSVGGMGRNTIYF. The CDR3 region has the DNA TGTGCCTGGAGTGTTGGCGGGATGGGAAGAAACACCATATATTTT.